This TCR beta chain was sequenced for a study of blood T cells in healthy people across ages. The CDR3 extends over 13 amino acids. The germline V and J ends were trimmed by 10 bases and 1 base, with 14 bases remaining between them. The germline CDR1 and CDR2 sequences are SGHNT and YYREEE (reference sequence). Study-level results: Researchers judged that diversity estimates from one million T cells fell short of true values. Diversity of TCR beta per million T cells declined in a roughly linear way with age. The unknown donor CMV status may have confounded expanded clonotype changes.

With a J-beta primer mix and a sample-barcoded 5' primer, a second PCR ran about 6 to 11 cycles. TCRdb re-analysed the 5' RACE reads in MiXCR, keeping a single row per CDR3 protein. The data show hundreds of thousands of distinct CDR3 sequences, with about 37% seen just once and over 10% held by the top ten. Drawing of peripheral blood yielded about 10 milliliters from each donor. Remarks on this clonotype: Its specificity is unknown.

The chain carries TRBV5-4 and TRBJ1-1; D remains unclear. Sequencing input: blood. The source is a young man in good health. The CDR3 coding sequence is TGTGCCTCCCACCTGGGCCGGAACACTGAAGCTTTCTTT. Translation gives CASHLGRNTEAFF.